Listed here are 27 T cell receptor beta chains from one sample, sequenced in a study of breast tumors, draining lymph nodes, adjacent tissues. TCRdb re-derived calls from the multiplex PCR reads in MiXCR, one entry per CDR3 protein. The table lists some 130,000 distinct CDR3 sequences, just under 20% of them singletons. Breast cancer patients provided tissue from their axillary draining lymph nodes. The source material was axillary lymph node tissue. The receptor set was obtained from a female donor with breast cancer. Some clones in this sample may be carry-over from other donors' samples.

Remarks on this clonotype: This clone may be a read error of a much larger clone one base away. The chain carries TRBV12-3 or TRBV12-4 and TRBJ1-2, with a tentative D call TRBD1 (6 bases). This CDR3 contains 13 residues. The CDR3 sequence: CATVGGAYYGYAF. CDR3 in DNA: TGTGCCACCGTGGGGGGGGCCTACTATGGCTACGCCTTC.

CDR3 protein: CASSVMGVMNTEAFF. In nucleotides, the CDR3 is TGTGCCAGCAGCGTAATGGGGGTTATGAACACTGAAGCTTTCTTT. The genes are TRBV5-4 and TRBJ1-1; D is possibly TRBD1 (5 bases). Germline lookup yields CDR1 SGHNT and CDR2 YYREEE (reference sequence). The germline V and J ends were trimmed by 4 bases and 0 bases, with 13 bases remaining between them. The CDR3 totals 15 residues.

This clonotype was seen many times. The chain couples TRBV5-4 to TRBJ2-3; D is perhaps TRBD1 (6 bases). Deletions cut 5 bases from V and 1 base from J, with 11 bases between. Germline CDR1 and CDR2: SGHNT and YYREEE (reference sequence). CDR3 length: 14 residues. The CDR3 coding sequence is TGTGCCAGCAGTTCGAGACAGGGCACAGATACGCAGTATTTT. Its protein product is CASSSRQGTDTQYF.

Only a few counts were recorded for this clonotype. The chain is built from TRBV5-1 and TRBJ2-1; 11 bases are shared with TRBD2. This CDR3 region has 15 residues. Germline trimming cut 2 bases from V and 6 bases from J; bases unmatched to any gene: 4. Per germline, CDR1 SGHRS and CDR2 YFSETQ. This chain's CDR3 is CASSLLAGAGNEQFF. The CDR3 region has the DNA TGCGCCAGCAGCTTACTAGCGGGGGCGGGCAATGAGCAGTTCTTC.

This clonotype was observed at least ten times. CDR3 in DNA: TGCAGTGCTGTAGTCAGACAGGGGGCGAAGACCCAGTACTTC. Amino acid sequence: CSAVVRQGAKTQYF. The V gene is TRBV20-1, the J gene TRBJ2-5, with 10 bases identical to TRBD1. There are 14 residues in the CDR3. V was clipped by 5 bases and J by 6 bases; unmatched bases: 9. Germline-derived CDR1 and CDR2 are DFQATT and SNEGSKA (reference sequence).

Only a few counts were recorded for this clonotype. CDR3 sequence: CASSHYLAGATGELFF. The CDR3 DNA is TGTGCCAGCAGCCATTACCTAGCGGGGGCCACCGGGGAGCTGTTTTTT. The gene calls are TRBV5-4 and TRBJ2-2; the match to TRBD2 covers 10 bases. The V and J ends lost 4 bases and 4 bases, in that order; junction bases with no gene match: 7. CDR1 is SGHNT, CDR2 YYREEE, per germline (reference sequence). The CDR3 is 16 residues long. Looking up the rest from reference TRBV5-4 and TRBJ2-2 gives the full variable domain: ETGVTQSPTHLIKTRGQQVTLRCSSQSGHNTVSWYQQALGQGPQFIFQYYREEENGRGNFPPRFSGLQFPNYSSELNVNALELDDSALYLCASSHYLAGATGELFFGEGSRLTVL.

Details on this clonotype: This may come from a read error, since a much larger clone is one base off. The chain recombines TRBV5-1 with TRBJ2-2; D perhaps matches TRBD1 (6 bases). This CDR3 region has 19 residues. V was cut by 1 base and J by 2 bases, with 21 bases left in between. Germline V gene lookup returns CDR1 SGHRS and CDR2 YFSETQ. CDR3 in amino acids: CASSLRTRDTRLNTGELFF. DNA for the CDR3: TGCGCCAGCAGCTTGCGGACTCGGGACACCAGGTTAAACACCGGGGAGCTGTTTTTT.

This clonotype has a count of ten or more. V is TRBV10-3 and J is TRBJ1-5; D uncertain. V gave up 6 bases and J gave up 0 bases, with 6 bases separating them. The length of the CDR3 is 13 residues. Germline values: CDR1 ENHRY, CDR2 SYGVKD. The DNA for the CDR3 is TGTGCCATCAGGAGGAGTAGCAATCAGCCCCAGCATTTT. Translating it yields CAIRRSSNQPQHF.

This clonotype appeared many times. V usage is TRBV15 and J usage is TRBJ1-4, with 11 bases that match TRBD1. V dropped 3 bases and J dropped 5; count of bases not matched to a gene: 2. The CDR3 contains 15 residues. Germline V gene sequence: CDR1 LNHNV, CDR2 YYDKDF (reference sequence). The CDR3 loop reads CATSRGTGGNEKLFF. The DNA for the CDR3 is TGTGCCACCAGCAGGGGGACAGGGGGAAATGAAAAACTGTTTTTT. Based on the CDR3 plus reference TRBV15 and TRBJ1-4, the full variable domain is DAMVIQNPRYQVTQFGKPVTLSCSQTLNHNVMYWYQQKSSQAPKLLFHYYDKDFNNEADTPDNFQSRRPNTSFCFLDIRSPGLGDTAMYLCATSRGTGGNEKLFFGSGTQLSVL.

This clonotype was observed at least ten times. J is TRBJ2-2 and V is TRBV20-1, with no clear D. Trimming took off 1 base at V and 5 bases at J, with 8 bases between the two ends. Germline V gene data show CDR1 as DFQATT and CDR2 as SNEGSKA (reference sequence). This CDR3 spans 13 amino acids. The CDR3 DNA sequence: TGCAGTGCTAGAGCTGGTCGGACCGGGGAGCTGTTTTTT. It specifies CSARAGRTGELFF.

In its sample, this clonotype was seen many times. This chain joins TRBV7-6 and TRBJ2-2; D remains unclear. This CDR3 spans 17 amino acids. V lost 5 bases and J lost 0, with 16 bases in between. Per germline, CDR1 SGHVS and CDR2 FNYEAQ. CDR3 amino acids: CASSITYRVPNTGELFF. As DNA, the CDR3 is TGTGCCAGCAGCATAACATACCGGGTCCCGAACACCGGGGAGCTGTTTTTT.

About this clonotype: A much larger clonotype is one base distant, so this may be a read error. CDR3 loop: CSARALPGQGTSGACNEQFF. DNA for the CDR3: TGCAGTGCTAGAGCTTTACCGGGACAGGGGACTAGCGGGGCCTGCAATGAGCAGTTCTTC. The chain recombines TRBV20-1 with TRBJ2-1; 13 bases match TRBD2. Per germline, CDR1 DFQATT and CDR2 SNEGSKA (reference sequence). V lost 1 base and J lost 6; bases outside the gene matches: 18. The CDR3 is 20 residues long.

Many counts were recorded for this clonotype. CDR3 region: CASRGHSGNTIYF. CDR3 DNA: TGTGCCTCTCGTGGGCACTCTGGAAACACCATATATTTT. The chain carries TRBV10-3 and TRBJ1-3; D is uncertain. CDR1 ENHRY and CDR2 SYGVKD come from the germline V gene. Between the trimmed V and J ends, which lost 11 bases and 0 bases, there was a span of 11 bases. This CDR3 contains 13 residues.

There are many counts of this clonotype. The chain employs TRBV7-9 and TRBJ1-5; TRBD1 might be the D (5 bases). V lost 5 bases, J lost 5 bases, and 10 bases lay in between. The CDR3 covers 13 residues. Germline loops: CDR1 SEHNR, CDR2 FQNEAQ (reference sequence). For the CDR3, the DNA is TGTGCCAGCAGCCCAGGGTGGGATCAGCCCCAGCATTTT. This codes for CASSPGWDQPQHF.

This clonotype turned up a few times. This chain joins TRBV27 and TRBJ2-7; 8 positions agree with TRBD1. This CDR3 has 14 amino acids. Germline assignment: CDR1 MNHEY and CDR2 SMNVEV (reference sequence). After removal of 5 bases from V and 1 base from J, the junction contained 4 bases not matched to a gene. The CDR3 DNA reads TGTGCCAGCAGTCGACAGGGGCAATCCTACGAGCAGTACTTC. The encoded protein is CASSRQGQSYEQYF.

This clonotype appeared a few times. The gene calls are TRBV27 and TRBJ2-2; 11 bases line up with TRBD2. After removal of 9 bases from V and 5 bases from J, the junction contained 14 bases not matched to a gene. The germline V gene has CDR1 MNHEY and CDR2 SMNVEV (reference sequence). This CDR3 comprises 17 residues. CDR3 protein: CASRLGLADPSTGELFF. CDR3 in DNA: TGTGCCAGTCGACTGGGACTAGCGGATCCCTCGACCGGGGAGCTGTTTTTT.

This clonotype was counted at least ten times. CDR3: CASTKGLAGGADTQYF. CDR3 bases: TGTGCCAGCACCAAGGGACTAGCGGGGGGGGCAGATACGCAGTATTTT. This chain uses TRBV2 with TRBJ2-3; 16 bases fit TRBD2. Germline lookup yields CDR1 SNHLY and CDR2 FYNNEI. Germline trimming cut 7 bases from V and 4 bases from J; bases unmatched to any gene: 5. The CDR3 runs 16 residues.

This clonotype was observed at least ten times. V usage is TRBV2 and J usage is TRBJ1-5; D remains ambiguous. In germline, CDR1 is SNHLY, CDR2 FYNNEI. The V and J ends lost 7 bases and 0 bases respectively, with 7 bases between them. The CDR3 runs to 13 residues. The CDR3 reads CASKRDSNQPQHF. The CDR3 DNA reads as TGTGCCAGCAAGAGGGATAGCAATCAGCCCCAGCATTTT.

This chain connects TRBV30 to TRBJ2-3; D uncertain. Trimming pared 4 bases from V and 2 bases from J, leaving 7 bases between. Germline lookup yields CDR1 GTSNPN and CDR2 SVGIG (reference sequence). The CDR3 sequence is 12 residues long. DNA for the CDR3: TGTGCCTGGAATCGAGACACAGATACGCAGTATTTT. Amino acids: CAWNRDTDTQYF. Filled out from reference TRBV30 and TRBJ2-3, the complete variable domain reads SQTIHQWPATLVQPVGSPLSLECTVEGTSNPNLYWYRQAAGRGLQLLFYSVGIGQISSEVPQNLSASRPQDRQFILSSKKLLLSDSGFYLCAWNRDTDTQYFGPGTRLTVL.

Note on this clonotype: The junction departs from the called germline gene at one end, perhaps through a read error. This sequence joins TRBV6-2 or TRBV6-3 and TRBJ2-7; no reliable D call. The CDR3 is made up of 12 amino acids. Germline V lookup: CDR1 MNHEY, CDR2 SVGEGT. For the CDR3, the DNA is TGTGCCAGCGGTTACTCTTCGGGCGAGCAGTACTTC. It translates to CASGYSSGEQYF.

This clonotype has ten or more counts. The V call is TRBV29-1, the J call TRBJ2-3; tentative D call: TRBD1 (7 bases). The CDR3 length is 14 residues. With 7 bases removed from V and 1 base from J, the gap between germline ends came to 15 bases. CDR1 SQVTM and CDR2 ANQGSEA come from the germline V gene. The CDR3 is CSARRGLGTDTQYF. The DNA for the CDR3 is TGCAGCGCACGGAGGGGGCTGGGCACAGATACGCAGTATTTT.

This clonotype showed up many times. The chain employs TRBV6-6 and TRBJ2-2; D not resolved. The CDR3 runs 15 residues. In germline, CDR1 is MNHNY, CDR2 SVGAGI (reference sequence). V gave up 7 bases and J gave up 1 base, with 13 bases separating them. This CDR3 reads CASTPGRLNTGELFF. Written as DNA, the CDR3 is TGTGCCAGCACCCCAGGACGGTTGAACACCGGGGAGCTGTTTTTT.

This clonotype came up many times. The chain uses TRBV28 and TRBJ1-2; D possibly corresponds to TRBD1 (6 bases). CDR3 length equals 11 residues. The germline V gene has CDR1 MDHEN and CDR2 SYDVKM. The CDR3 here is CASGAANGYTF. CDR3 sequence (DNA): TGTGCTTCGGGGGCAGCGAATGGCTACACCTTC.

This clonotype was detected many times. The chain joins TRBV6-1 to TRBJ1-5; D not resolved. Trimming took 3 bases from V and 9 from J, leaving 12 bases between them. Germline values: CDR1 MNHNS, CDR2 SASEGT. The CDR3 has 13 amino acids. The chain's CDR3 is CASSEEKRRPQHF. The CDR3 nucleotides are TGTGCCAGCAGTGAGGAAAAACGTCGGCCCCAGCATTTT.

Details on this clonotype: This sequence may be a read error, since a much larger clone differs from it by one base. The chain carries TRBV18 and TRBJ1-6; D is possibly TRBD1 (6 bases). Germline CDR1 reads KGHSH; CDR2 reads LQKENI. This CDR3 spans 14 amino acids. The V gene lost 5 bases and the J gene lost 10 bases, with 15 bases spanning the gap. CDR3 loop: CASSRRQAGSPLHF. DNA for the CDR3: TGTGCCAGCTCAAGAAGACAGGCGGGATCACCCCTCCACTTT.

This clonotype showed up many times. The rearrangement joins TRBV20-1 to TRBJ2-2, with TRBD2 matching over 10 bases. Germline values: CDR1 DFQATT, CDR2 SNEGSKA (reference sequence). V was clipped by 6 bases and J by 2 bases; unmatched bases: 9. The CDR3 is 16 residues long. CDR3 nucleotide sequence: TGCAGTGCGAGACCAACTAGCGGGGCTAACACCGGGGAGCTGTTTTTT. Translating gives CSARPTSGANTGELFF.

The chain combines TRBV6-2 or TRBV6-3 with TRBJ2-1, with 8 nucleotides matching TRBD2. Trimming at V came to 0 bases and at J to 5 bases, leaving 6 bases not matched to a gene. This CDR3 is built from 16 residues. The germline CDR1 and CDR2 sequences are MNHEY and SVGEGT. CDR3 protein: CASSYSIAGNHNEQFF. The DNA of the CDR3 is TGTGCCAGCAGTTACTCGATAGCGGGAAACCACAATGAGCAGTTCTTC.